The T cell receptor (beta chain) under discussion was sequenced for a study of blood T cell repertoires in COVID-19. For the study at large: COVID-19 samples from acute and convalescent phases originated in the United States, Italy and Spain. Sources were T cells, B-cell-depleted T cells, or PBMCs; the material itself was cDNA or gDNA.

The V gene's germline CDR1 is LNHDA and CDR2 SQIVND (reference sequence). The CDR3 contains 17 residues. Original handling: Estimates of nucleated cell counts were drawn from the amplification of reference gene primers. Clones were sequenced by immunoSEQ multiplex PCR, and TCRdb holds only the in-frame ones, with some missing. V, J and clone size are those of that table, while D and trimming were read from the DNA. The sample contains 94,000 or so clones, around 83% of which appear only once. With regard to this clone: Sequence at one end of the junction differs from germline and may be a read error.

This chain connects TRBV19 to TRBJ1-6; TRBD1 is a possible D gene (6 bases). This TCR came from a man in his 60s with acute or convalescent COVID-19. Sequenced sample: peripheral blood. This CDR3 reads CASSIGQRLGYNSPLHF. In nucleotides, the CDR3 is TGTGCCAGTAGCATAGGACAGAGGCTGGGCTATAATTCACCCCTCCACTTT. Filled out from reference TRBV19 and TRBJ1-6, the complete variable domain reads DGGITQSPKYLFRKEGQNVTLSCEQNLNHDAMYWYRQDPGQGLRLIYYSQIVNDFQKGDIAEGYSVSREKKESFPLTVTSAQKNPTAFYLCASSIGQRLGYNSPLHFGNGTRLTVT.